The 11 T cell receptor beta chains given below trace back to one sample, sequenced in a study of shared clonotypes between healthy human individuals. Method: immunoSEQ multiplex PCR; TCRdb's copy keeps in-frame clones and lacks some. This table has approximately 2.5 million clones, approximately 93% appearing once. The sequencing input was naive CD4+ T cells from PBMCs. Noted subset: CD45RA+ positively selected. Source of these receptors: a man aged 18-30 years in good health. Some clones in this sample may be carry-over from other donors' samples.

This chain connects TRBV28 to TRBJ2-3; TRBD1 aligns across 8 bases. Germline CDR1 reads MDHEN; CDR2 reads SYDVKM. V dropped 4 bases and J dropped 4; count of bases not matched to a gene: 7. The CDR3 extends over 15 amino acids. The CDR3 is CASSSRTGIPDTQYF. For the CDR3, the DNA is TGTGCCAGCAGTTCACGGACAGGGATTCCAGATACGCAGTATTTT.

The chain combines TRBV28 with TRBJ1-1, with 8 positions matching TRBD1. The CDR3 contains 14 residues. Germline values: CDR1 MDHEN, CDR2 SYDVKM. J gave up 4 bases and V 5 bases, and 6 bases lay outside the gene matches. CDR3 in amino acids: CASSRIDRGTEAFF. DNA for the CDR3: TGTGCCAGCAGTCGAATAGACAGGGGCACTGAAGCTTTCTTT. Full variable domain (outside the CDR3, taken from reference TRBV28 and TRBJ1-1): DVKVTQSSRYLVKRTGEKVFLECVQDMDHENMFWYRQDPGLGLRLIYFSYDVKMKEKGDIPEGYSVSREKKERFSLILESASTNQTSMYLCASSRIDRGTEAFFGQGTRLTVV.

Here the CDR3 reads CAVAGGARQYF. DNA of the CDR3: TGTGCCGTCGCAGGGGGCGCGCGGCAGTACTTC. V gene TRBV6-1 combines with J gene TRBJ2-7, with 8 bases fitting TRBD1. The CDR3 covers 11 residues. Germline values: CDR1 MNHNS, CDR2 SASEGT. V trimming: 11 bases; J trimming: 9 bases; junction bases outside the gene matches: 9.

This clone was counted between two and nine times. Other nucleotide sequences from this sample produce the same CDR3. This sequence joins TRBV19 and TRBJ1-1; D is unclear. The CDR3 has 12 amino acids. The V gene's germline CDR1 is LNHDA and CDR2 SQIVND (reference sequence). V was clipped by 4 bases and J by 4 bases, with 7 bases between them. CDR3 amino acids: CASSTRRTEAFF. The CDR3 DNA sequence: TGTGCCAGTAGTACCCGACGCACTGAAGCTTTCTTT.

On this clone: Its ends do not fully match the called genes, so a read error is possible. This chain links TRBV2 with TRBJ2-3; D may be TRBD2 (6 bases). CDR1 is SNHLY, CDR2 FYNNEI, per germline. This CDR3 spans 15 amino acids. The CDR3 region is CASSEAGTLTDTQYF. For the CDR3, the DNA is TGTGCCAGCAGCGAAGCCGGGACTCTCACAGATACGCAGTATTTT.

V gene TRBV7-2 combines with J gene TRBJ2-1; perhaps TRBD1 as D (6 bases). Germline lookup yields CDR1 SGHTA and CDR2 FQGNSA. This CDR3 is 15 amino acids long. V was trimmed by 7 bases and J by 4 bases, leaving 17 bases between them. CDR3 sequence: CASIPSRGQYNEQFF. The CDR3 DNA reads as TGTGCCAGCATCCCGTCCAGAGGACAGTACAATGAGCAGTTCTTC.

The V call is TRBV7-2, the J call TRBJ2-1, with D maybe TRBD1 (7 bases). V was cut by 5 bases and J by 6 bases, with 14 bases left in between. Germline CDR1 is SGHTA and CDR2 is FQGNSA. CDR3 size: 14 residues. The CDR3 DNA is TGTGCCAGCAGCCGGGAGACAGGGCCCAATGAGCAGTTCTTC. Translated, it gives CASSRETGPNEQFF.

V and J are TRBV7-9 and TRBJ1-1; D unresolved. V lost 3 bases, J lost 6 bases, and 11 bases lay in between. Germline V lookup: CDR1 SEHNR, CDR2 FQNEAQ (reference sequence). This CDR3 region has 13 residues. Written as DNA, the CDR3 is TGTGCCAGCAGCTTGTTGGAGGTCTCTGAAGCTTTCTTT. Translating it yields CASSLLEVSEAFF. The complete variable domain, with remaining parts taken from reference TRBV7-9 and TRBJ1-1, reads DTGVSQNPRHKITKRGQNVTFRCDPISEHNRLYWYRQTLGQGPEFLTYFQNEAQLEKSRLLSDRFSAERPKGSFSTLEIQRTEQGDSAMYLCASSLLEVSEAFFGQGTRLTVV.

The rearrangement links TRBV19 to TRBJ2-5; 7 nucleotides line up with TRBD1. CDR1 and CDR2 from the germline V gene are LNHDA and SQIVND (reference sequence). With 4 bases clipped from V and 4 bases from J, the junction kept 12 bases outside the gene matches. The CDR3 has 16 amino acids. The CDR3 bases are TGTGCCAGTAGTAAGTTTGGGGAGACAGGGCGAGAGACCCAGTACTTC. Encoded protein: CASSKFGETGRETQYF.

The chain recombines TRBV19 with TRBJ2-2, with 7 bases matching TRBD1. After removal of 3 bases from V and 5 bases from J, the junction contained 12 bases not matched to a gene. The germline gives CDR1 LNHDA, CDR2 SQIVND (reference sequence). This CDR3 has 17 residues. The CDR3 DNA follows: TGTGCCAGTAGTATGATTACAGGGGCGCCAGGGACCGGGGAGCTGTTTTTT. Translating it yields CASSMITGAPGTGELFF.

The chain recombines TRBV4-1 with TRBJ2-1; D gene unclear. The CDR3 consists of 15 residues. Germline loops: CDR1 MGHRA, CDR2 YSYEKL. Trimming stripped 1 base from V and 0 bases from J, with 7 bases between. The CDR3 sequence is CASSQVLISYNEQFF. CDR3 nucleotides: TGCGCCAGCAGCCAAGTTCTAATCTCCTACAATGAGCAGTTCTTC.